This record looks at one T cell receptor (beta chain) sequence and its context. The germline V and J ends were trimmed by 3 bases and 4 bases, with 12 bases remaining between them. The CDR3 extends over 15 amino acids. Looked up from germline, CDR1 is MRHNA and CDR2 is SNTAGT. Everyone who took part was about 18 to 90 years old, and they came from about 23 US areas. Allocation to cohorts depended on clinical history reported by the participants. The sample comes from a study of blood T cell repertoires in COVID-19. Study summary: The study drew acute and convalescent COVID-19 samples from the United States, Italy and Spain.

Original handling: Cell counts per sample came from amplifying reference gene primers. TCRdb keeps only in-frame clones here, not all; method: immunoSEQ multiplex PCR. V and J calls and clone size are copied from that table; D and trimming were computed from the DNA. The data hold fewer than 400,000 clones, with 85% observed a single time. The chain carries TRBV6-4 and TRBJ2-2; D uncertain. Sequencing input: PBMCs or T cells enriched from blood (not recorded which). The sequence came from a woman aged 25-40 years who had been exposed to COVID-19. Written as DNA, the CDR3 is TGTGCCAGCAGTGAAAATTTAGCCCGCACCGGGGAGCTGTTTTTT. It translates to CASSENLARTGELFF.